Shown below are 20 T cell receptor beta chains from a single sample sequenced in a study of cytomegalovirus exposure and HLA in healthy donors. The PCR employed 60 Vbeta primers together with 13 Jbeta primers. Only in-frame clones appear in the TCRdb table, and some are missing; sequencing was by immunoSEQ multiplex PCR. The sample consists of 100,000 or so clones, about 70% of them appearing once. The sample was PBMCs. The receptors were gathered from a human donor in good health.

The chain links TRBV18 to TRBJ2-5; TRBD2 matches at 8 bases. This CDR3 has 15 residues. Losses at the gene ends were 6 bases for V and 5 bases for J; bases not matched to a gene: 11. The germline V gene encodes CDR1 KGHSH and CDR2 LQKENI. In DNA, the CDR3 is TGTGCCAGCTCGCGGGCGGGAGGAAATTTGGAGACCCAGTACTTC. It codes for CASSRAGGNLETQYF.

The chain is built from TRBV5-1 and TRBJ2-7, with D possibly matching TRBD1 (6 bases). The CDR3 covers 14 residues. The ends were cut back, 5 bases at V and 0 bases at J, with 12 bases in the middle. Germline CDR1 SGHRS, CDR2 YFSETQ. As DNA, the CDR3 is TGCGCCAGCAGTTATGACAGGAACTCCTACGAGCAGTACTTC. Translating gives CASSYDRNSYEQYF. Full variable domain (outside the CDR3, taken from reference TRBV5-1 and TRBJ2-7): KAGVTQTPRYLIKTRGQQVTLSCSPISGHRSVSWYQQTPGQGLQFLFEYFSETQRNKGNFPGRFSGRQFSNSRSEMNVSTLELGDSALYLCASSYDRNSYEQYFGPGTRLTVT.

This clone came up once. The V gene is TRBV30, the J gene TRBJ2-3; TRBD1 aligns across 7 bases. The CDR3 length is 12 residues. Germline assignment: CDR1 GTSNPN and CDR2 SVGIG (reference sequence). V was pared by 0 bases and J by 6 bases, with 0 bases of the junction left unmatched. The CDR3 nucleotides are TGTGCCTGGAGTGTACAGGGGGATACGCAGTATTTT. It yields the protein CAWSVQGDTQYF.

The chain carries TRBV6-5 and TRBJ1-1, with no clear D. Germline CDR1 is MNHEY and CDR2 is SVGAGI. This CDR3 has 15 residues. V lost 2 bases to trimming and J lost 7 bases, with 17 bases between them. CDR3: CASSYGTRGGNEAFF. The CDR3 bases are TGTGCCAGCAGTTACGGCACACGGGGTGGTAATGAAGCTTTCTTT.

V is TRBV11-2 and J is TRBJ2-5, with 14 bases fitting TRBD2. The length of the CDR3 is 15 residues. Germline assignment: CDR1 SGHAT and CDR2 FQNNGV. The trim removed 5 bases at V and 5 bases at J, leaving 4 bases unmatched. The CDR3 reads CASSGGTSGSETQYF. The CDR3 coding sequence is TGTGCCAGCAGCGGAGGGACTAGCGGGAGTGAGACCCAGTACTTC. Combining the CDR3 with reference TRBV11-2 and TRBJ2-5 gives the whole variable domain EAGVAQSPRYKIIEKRQSVAFWCNPISGHATLYWYQQILGQGPKLLIQFQNNGVVDDSQLPKDRFSAERLKGVDSTLKIQPAKLEDSAVYLCASSGGTSGSETQYFGPGTRLLVL.

The gene calls are TRBV5-6 and TRBJ1-2; D perhaps matches TRBD1 (6 bases). The CDR3 spans 14 residues. V gave up 0 bases and J gave up 7 bases, with 13 bases separating them. Germline-derived CDR1 and CDR2 are SGHDT and YYEEEE. CDR3 DNA sequence: TGTGCCAGCAGCTTGGGCCGGGGGGCGGCTGGCTACACCTTC. Translating gives CASSLGRGAAGYTF. The full variable domain, completed using reference TRBV5-6 and TRBJ1-2, is DAGVTQSPTHLIKTRGQQVTLRCSPKSGHDTVSWYQQALGQGPQFIFQYYEEEERQRGNFPDRFSGHQFPNYSSELNVNALLLGDSALYLCASSLGRGAAGYTFGSGTRLTVV.

The chain recombines TRBV6-1 with TRBJ1-2; D is perhaps TRBD1 (5 bases). The CDR3 totals 15 residues. V was pared by 6 bases and J by 3 bases, with 17 bases between. Germline V gene data show CDR1 as MNHNS and CDR2 as SASEGT. CDR3 nucleotide sequence: TGTGCCAGCAGCGTCGGTCGGGGGGATGACTATGGCTACACCTTC. It yields the protein CASSVGRGDDYGYTF.

The rearrangement uses TRBV30 and TRBJ2-1; 9 bases are a match to TRBD2. Germline-derived CDR1 and CDR2 are GTSNPN and SVGIG (reference sequence). The V and J ends lost 6 bases and 9 bases, in that order; junction bases with no gene match: 12. The CDR3 is 14 residues long. The CDR3 DNA is TGTGCCTGTAAAAGCGGGAGGTTAGCTATTGAGCAGTTCTTC. It codes for CACKSGRLAIEQFF.

The chain combines TRBV27 with TRBJ2-3, with TRBD2 matching over 8 bases. Germline V lookup: CDR1 MNHEY, CDR2 SMNVEV (reference sequence). CDR3 length: 14 residues. V shed 6 bases, J shed 2 bases, and the junction held 4 bases outside the gene matches. Here the CDR3 DNA reads TGTGCCAGCAGGGTTAGCGGGGCCACAGATACGCAGTATTTT. It codes for CASRVSGATDTQYF.

The chain uses TRBV9 and TRBJ2-7, with a possible D match to TRBD1 (5 bases). Germline lookup yields CDR1 SGDLS and CDR2 YYNGEE. This CDR3 region has 13 residues. The V end lost 3 bases, the J end lost 1 base, and 8 bases lay between the germline ends. In DNA form, the CDR3 reads TGTGCCAGCAGCGCGACAGCGTCCTACGAGCAGTACTTC. It translates to CASSATASYEQYF.

This chain joins TRBV7-2 and TRBJ2-1, with a tentative D call TRBD2 (6 bases). The CDR3 runs to 15 residues. Germline CDR1 SGHTA, CDR2 FQGNSA. Trimming pared 1 base from V and 7 bases from J, leaving 14 bases between. The CDR3 protein is CASSLVGGSWNEQFF. The CDR3 DNA follows: TGTGCCAGCAGCTTAGTGGGGGGTTCATGGAATGAGCAGTTCTTC. Supplemented by reference TRBV7-2 and TRBJ2-1, the full variable domain reads GAGVSQSPSNKVTEKGKDVELRCDPISGHTALYWYRQSLGQGLEFLIYFQGNSAPDKSGLPSDRFSAERTGGSVSTLTIQRTQQEDSAVYLCASSLVGGSWNEQFFGPGTRLTVL.

V gene TRBV19 combines with J gene TRBJ1-6, with D possibly matching TRBD1 (5 bases). The V end was cut by 3 bases, the J end by 6 bases, with 12 bases between. Looked up from germline, CDR1 is LNHDA and CDR2 is SQIVND (reference sequence). This CDR3 has 15 amino acids. DNA for the CDR3: TGTGCCAGTAGTATGCAGGGAACAGTTAATTCACCCCTCCACTTT. Its protein product is CASSMQGTVNSPLHF.

The table lists this clone with a count of one. The V gene is TRBV5-1, the J gene TRBJ2-1, with D tentatively TRBD2 (5 bases). Per the germline V gene, CDR1 is SGHRS and CDR2 is YFSETQ. The V and J ends lost 7 bases and 9 bases respectively, with 17 bases between them. CDR3 length: 13 residues. DNA of the CDR3: TGCGCCAGCGCCGCGAGGGCCTCGGGTGAGCAGTTCTTC. The encoded protein is CASAARASGEQFF.

The chain has TRBV5-1 and TRBJ1-1; no clear D gene. Germline CDR1 SGHRS, CDR2 YFSETQ. V dropped 4 bases and J dropped 0 bases, with 16 bases sitting between them. The CDR3 has 16 amino acids. The CDR3 spells CASSRGRVNLNTEAFF. DNA for the CDR3: TGCGCCAGCAGCCGCGGGAGGGTTAACTTGAACACTGAAGCTTTCTTT.

The CDR3 here is CASKTTGYKAFF. The CDR3 DNA sequence: TGTGCCAGCAAAACGACAGGGTATAAAGCTTTCTTT. The chain is built from TRBV27 and TRBJ1-1, with 7 bases lining up with TRBD1. With V trimmed by 7 bases and J by 9 bases, 8 bases remained unmatched. CDR1 is MNHEY and CDR2 is SMNVEV in the germline V gene (reference sequence). This CDR3 is 12 amino acids long.

The chain recombines TRBV9 with TRBJ2-3; D possibly corresponds to TRBD1 (6 bases). There are 17 residues in the CDR3. Between the trimmed V and J ends, which lost 4 bases and 2 bases, there was a span of 20 bases. The germline V gene encodes CDR1 SGDLS and CDR2 YYNGEE. The CDR3 DNA sequence: TGTGCCAGCAGCCCGAGACTACGACAGGACTCCACAGATACGCAGTATTTT. Residues: CASSPRLRQDSTDTQYF.

The V gene is TRBV6-7, the J gene TRBJ2-4; TRBD1 might be the D (5 bases). TRBV6-7 is an open reading frame whose function is uncertain. This CDR3 comprises 18 residues. V gave up 2 bases and J gave up 8 bases, with 25 bases separating them. In nucleotides, the CDR3 is TGTGCCAGCAGTTACCCGGGCCCCCCGCAGCAGGGTGTGGACATTCAGTACTTC. Residues: CASSYPGPPQQGVDIQYF.

The CDR3, as DNA: TGTGCCAGTAGAGACAGTTTGAACACTGAAGCTTTCTTT. This codes for CASRDSLNTEAFF. This chain links TRBV19 with TRBJ1-1, with D possibly TRBD1 on 5 matching bases. Germline V gene data show CDR1 as LNHDA and CDR2 as SQIVND (reference sequence). CDR3 length: 13 amino acids. V was pared by 6 bases and J by 0 bases, with 8 bases between.

The J gene is TRBJ1-5, the V gene TRBV29-1; 7 nucleotides agree with TRBD1. The germline gives CDR1 SQVTM, CDR2 ANQGSEA. This CDR3 contains 14 residues. V trimming: 7 bases; J trimming: 9 bases; junction bases outside the gene matches: 15. The CDR3 sequence is CSASQGVLGGPQHF. Written as DNA, the CDR3 is TGCAGCGCTTCGCAGGGGGTCTTAGGTGGGCCCCAGCATTTT.

The chain uses TRBV28 and TRBJ1-5; maybe TRBD1 (5 bases). In germline, CDR1 is MDHEN, CDR2 SYDVKM. The germline V and J ends were trimmed by 5 bases and 6 bases, with 14 bases remaining between them. The CDR3 contains 14 residues. For the CDR3, the DNA is TGTGCCAGCAGTCCCTCAAGGGGCAGTCAGCCCCAGCATTTT. It specifies CASSPSRGSQPQHF.